Here is one TCR beta chain with its context. Its antigen is undetermined. The data belong to a study of cytomegalovirus exposure and HLA in healthy donors. Study-wide context: There were nearly 120 million unique TCR beta sequences, drawn from about 200 million T cells, in an earlier analysis. General study findings and limits: Across donors, sequencing depth was assumed by presence/absence analyses to be roughly uniform. Indistinguishability led to the exclusion of some V segments, TRBV6-2 and TRBV6-3 included. Reports state that TCR beta sequences accurately predicted most subjects' HLA-A and HLA-B alleles.

The CDR3 is 14 amino acids. Trimming removed 1 base at V and 6 bases at J, with 12 bases between. Germline CDR1 and CDR2: SGHNT and YENEEA. PCR involved 60 Vbeta and 13 Jbeta primers. Profiling relied on immunoSEQ multiplex PCR, and the TCRdb table lists in-frame clones only, not all of them. This sample has over 85,000 clones, with under 75% found just once. The clonotype comes from a female donor in good health and CMV-seronegative. The V and J genes are TRBV11-3 and TRBJ1-1; tentative D call: TRBD1 (5 bases). Sequenced sample: PBMCs. CDR3 sequence (DNA): TGTGCCAGCAGCTTAGTGGGAGGGGCCGCTGAAGCTTTCTTT. Translating it yields CASSLVGGAAEAFF.